This is a list of T cell receptor beta chains from one sample in a study of blood T cell repertoires in COVID-19. Produced via immunoSEQ multiplex PCR; TCRdb's table is partial and in-frame only. The sample has 230,000 or so clones; roughly four fifths are singletons. Sample: peripheral blood. These TCRs come from a man aged 45-65 years with active or convalescent COVID-19. Each CDR3 is given with its conserved first and last residue. D genes are given only for firm matches. Rows may omit the clone size; those that give it use once, few, many or a size class.

J gene	D gene	V gene	clone size	CDR3 DNA	CDR3 protein
TRBJ1-1	.	TRBV30	once	TGTGCCTGGAATCCGGGGGGCGCGGGGGTAGCTTTCTTT	CAWNPGGAGVAFF
TRBJ1-4	.	TRBV12-5	.	TGTGCTAGTGGTTTGTATTCCGGGTTCGGTAATGAAAAACTGTTTTTT	CASGLYSGFGNEKLFF
TRBJ2-7	.	TRBV7-8	.	TGTGCCAGCAGCTTGGGCCGCCAGGCCATCGAGCAGTACTTC	CASSLGRQAIEQYF
TRBJ1-4	.	TRBV5-1	.	TGCGCCAGCAGCGTACGACAGGCTGGAAGTGAAAAACTGTTTTTT	CASSVRQAGSEKLFF
TRBJ1-1	.	TRBV10-3	.	TGTGCCATGACTTCGGCGCAGACGTCTTTCTTT	CAMTSAQTSFF
TRBJ1-5	TRBD1	TRBV19	once	TGTGCCAGTAGCCTAAATACTGGACAGGGTGGTCAGCCCCAGCATTTT	CASSLNTGQGGQPQHF
TRBJ1-6	.	TRBV6-6	.	TGTGCCAGCAGTCCTTCGGGGGGGGTGCGACGAAATTCACCCCTCCACTTT	CASSPSGGVRRNSPLHF
TRBJ1-4	.	TRBV2	.	TGTGCCAGCAGTGAAAGGCCGGGGGGGGATGAAAAACTGTTTTTT	CASSERPGGDEKLFF
TRBJ1-2	.	TRBV7-3	.	TGTGCCAGCAGCTTATTAGCCAGTCCAGACTCTATTACCTTC	CASSLLASPDSITF
TRBJ2-5	.	TRBV6-2/TRBV6-3	.	TGTGCCAGCAGTTACGAGGGCCGGTCTCAAGAGACCCAGTACTTC	CASSYEGRSQETQYF
TRBJ2-7	.	TRBV7-9	.	TGTGCCAGCAGCTTAACGGTCCAGGGGGGCGAGCAGTACTTC	CASSLTVQGGEQYF
TRBJ2-1	TRBD2	TRBV3-1/TRBV3-2	.	TGCCCCAGCCCCCACCATTGGGGCGGGGGGGCCAGGTCCTACAATGAGCAGTTCTTC	CPSPHHWGGGARSYNEQFF
TRBJ1-5	TRBD1	TRBV12-3/TRBV12-4	.	TGTGCCAGCACCCAGACAGGGTCACCCCAGCATTTT	CASTQTGSPQHF
TRBJ1-3	.	TRBV19	.	TGTGCCAGTAGCCTTAGAGGTGGAAACACCATATATTTT	CASSLRGGNTIYF
TRBJ1-6	.	TRBV7-8	.	TGTGCCAGCAGCTTAAGAATTTGGACAGAGAATAATTCACCCCTCCACTTT	CASSLRIWTENNSPLHF
TRBJ1-3	.	TRBV7-3	few	TGTGCCAGCAGCTCACAGGGTAGAGGAAACACCATATATTTT	CASSSQGRGNTIYF
TRBJ2-3	TRBD2	TRBV5-4	few	TGTGCCAGCAGCCTGAGACTAGCGGGGGAAGATACGCAGTATTTT	CASSLRLAGEDTQYF
TRBJ2-4	TRBD1	TRBV30	.	TGTGCCTGGAGTGTTGGACTCCCGACAGGGGGAAACATTCAGTACTTC	CAWSVGLPTGGNIQYF
TRBJ2-1	.	TRBV5-1	.	TGCGCCAGCAGCGGAGGGGCCAACGGAAATGAGCAGTTCTTC	CASSGGANGNEQFF
TRBJ1-1	TRBD1	TRBV14	.	TGTGCCAGCAGCCAGGCCTGGGGAAGGAGGACAGGGGAAATGAACACTGAAGCTTTCTTT	CASSQAWGRRTGEMNTEAFF
TRBJ1-1	.	TRBV19	.	TGTGCCAGTAGTATTGGGGCTTTGAACACTGAAGCTTTCTTT	CASSIGALNTEAFF
TRBJ1-1	TRBD1	TRBV5-1	.	TGCGCCAGCAGCTTGGGGGACAGATCGAACACTGAAGCTTTCTTT	CASSLGDRSNTEAFF
TRBJ1-6	.	TRBV9	.	TGTGCCAGCAGCGTAGGAGCGTCACCCCTCCACTTT	CASSVGASPLHF
TRBJ2-6	.	TRBV7-9	.	TGTGCCAGCAGCTTAGGGCTCAACGTCCTGACTTTC	CASSLGLNVLTF
TRBJ1-1	.	TRBV21-1	.	TGTGCCAGCACCCGAGGACAGAGGAACACTGAAGCTTTCTTT	CASTRGQRNTEAFF
TRBJ2-7	.	TRBV2	.	TGTGCCAGCAGTGAAGACGTAGCCTACGAGCAGTACTTC	CASSEDVAYEQYF
TRBJ1-1	.	TRBV7-3	.	TGTGCCAGCAGCTTAACTCCAGGGCGAAGCACTGAAGCTTTCTTT	CASSLTPGRSTEAFF
TRBJ1-1	TRBD1	TRBV7-2	.	TGTGCCAGCAGCCTCCAAACAGGGGGCGAGGTAGCTTTCTTT	CASSLQTGGEVAFF
TRBJ2-7	TRBD1	TRBV2	.	TGTGCCAGCAAGGGCAGGGGGTACGAGCAGTACTTC	CASKGRGYEQYF
TRBJ2-3	TRBD2	TRBV5-1	.	TGCGCCAGCAGCTTACTAGCCGGGAGGGGCACAGATACGCAGTATTTT	CASSLLAGRGTDTQYF
TRBJ1-4	.	TRBV3-1/TRBV3-2	.	TGTGCCAGCAGCCAAGGGGGCTCCGCTGAAAAACTGTTTTTT	CASSQGGSAEKLFF
TRBJ2-3	TRBD2	TRBV7-3	.	TGTGCCAGCAGCTTAAGGGAGGGAGATACGCAGTATTTT	CASSLREGDTQYF
TRBJ2-5	TRBD2	TRBV18	.	TGTGCCAGCTCACCACGGAATAATGGAGCGGGGGGGCTCCGGGAGACCCAGTACTTC	CASSPRNNGAGGLRETQYF
TRBJ1-2	.	TRBV30	.	TGTGCCTGGAGTGTAGTCAGGGGCTCGGCTAACTATGGCTACACCTTC	CAWSVVRGSANYGYTF
TRBJ1-6	.	TRBV3-1/TRBV3-2	.	TGTGCCAGCAGCCAACCCCGTTTTCAGGGGAATTCACCCCTCCACTTT	CASSQPRFQGNSPLHF
TRBJ1-2	.	TRBV15	.	TGTGCCACCAGCAGAGATTTCCAGGCTGGCGGCTACACCTTC	CATSRDFQAGGYTF
TRBJ1-1	.	TRBV5-1	.	TGCGCCAGCAGCGGTTCAGGGTTGAACACTGAAGCTTTCTTT	CASSGSGLNTEAFF
TRBJ1-2	.	TRBV6-2/TRBV6-3	.	TGTGCCAGCAGTGGCGGTGCAGGGTTCTATGGCTACACCTTC	CASSGGAGFYGYTF
TRBJ1-5	.	TRBV6-1	.	TGTGCCAGCAGTGAAGCTCGACAGAATCAGCCCCAGCATTTT	CASSEARQNQPQHF
TRBJ2-2	TRBD1	TRBV9	.	TGTGCCAGCCGCCAACAGGGGGACACCGGGGAGCTGTTTTTT	CASRQQGDTGELFF
TRBJ2-7	.	TRBV11-2	.	TGTGCCAGCAGCTTTGTAGCGGATTCCTACGAGCAGTACTTC	CASSFVADSYEQYF
TRBJ2-5	.	TRBV11-1	.	TGTGCCAGCAGCTTAATAGGGGCAGAGACCCAGTACTTC	CASSLIGAETQYF
TRBJ2-3	.	TRBV5-6	few	TGTGCCAGCAGCTTAGGACTAAGGGGTCCAGATACGCAGTATTTT	CASSLGLRGPDTQYF
TRBJ2-6	.	TRBV2	.	TGTGCCAGCACCCTTGGGAGCTCTGGGGCCAACGTCCTGACTTTC	CASTLGSSGANVLTF
TRBJ2-2	TRBD1	TRBV3-1/TRBV3-2	.	TGTGCCAGCACCGCCAAGGGAAGGACAGGGTCGACCGGGGAGCTGTTTTTT	CASTAKGRTGSTGELFF
TRBJ2-1	.	TRBV5-6	.	TGTGCCAGCAGCATCGGGACATCTTACAATGAGCAGTTCTTC	CASSIGTSYNEQFF
TRBJ1-1	TRBD1	TRBV29-1	once	TGCAGCGTGCGGACAGGGGCCACTGAAGCTTTCTTT	CSVRTGATEAFF